This T cell receptor beta chain is drawn from a study of OX40 agonist ivuxolimab in advanced cancers. In the study overall: Treatment of patients was with ivuxolimab, an agonistic anti-OX40 (CD134) antibody. Study conclusions and caveats: Fewer expanded clones were found on average in CD4+ than in CD8+ T cells. Those patients achieving a partial response at 0.1-3.0 mg/kg showed among the lowest clonal expansion.

Assay used: immunoSEQ multiplex PCR; TCRdb lists only in-frame clones, some missing. The sample lists approximately 20,000 clones; 65% to 85% were seen once. Trimming removed 2 bases from V and 8 bases from J, with 16 bases in between. The germline V gene encodes CDR1 SEHNR and CDR2 FQNEAQ (reference sequence). This CDR3 contains 15 residues. Regarding this clone: Antigen unknown.

Sequencing used CD4+ or CD8+ T cells sorted from blood, obtained in a trial of the OX40 agonist ivuxolimab. V usage is TRBV7-9 and J usage is TRBJ2-1; D may correspond to TRBD1 or TRBD2 (5 bases each). The receptor was derived from an adult with an advanced solid tumor such as melanoma, head and neck, liver or kidney cancer. CDR3 protein: CASSLSRGPWDEQFF. In DNA, the CDR3 is TGTGCCAGCAGCTTATCTCGGGGCCCTTGGGATGAGCAGTTCTTC.